Detailed here is one T cell receptor (beta chain). Data came from immunoSEQ multiplex PCR; TCRdb stores just in-frame clones and leaves some out. The sample shows over 650,000 clones, more than 70% of them seen only once. The sample is drawn from a study of shared T cell receptors in the human thymus. The sample also formed part of further work on human thymus T cells.

Sequencing was done on a sample of thymocytes. The TCR sequence derives from a boy younger than two with a congenital heart defect.

CDR3 loop: CASSATSETYNEQFF. DNA of the CDR3: TGTGCCAGCAGTGCTACTAGCGAAACCTACAATGAGCAGTTCTTC. The V and J genes are TRBV6-4 and TRBJ2-1; TRBD2 matches at 7 bases. V lost 4 bases and J lost 2; bases outside the gene matches: 5. This CDR3 spans 15 amino acids. Germline assignment: CDR1 MRHNA and CDR2 SNTAGT.